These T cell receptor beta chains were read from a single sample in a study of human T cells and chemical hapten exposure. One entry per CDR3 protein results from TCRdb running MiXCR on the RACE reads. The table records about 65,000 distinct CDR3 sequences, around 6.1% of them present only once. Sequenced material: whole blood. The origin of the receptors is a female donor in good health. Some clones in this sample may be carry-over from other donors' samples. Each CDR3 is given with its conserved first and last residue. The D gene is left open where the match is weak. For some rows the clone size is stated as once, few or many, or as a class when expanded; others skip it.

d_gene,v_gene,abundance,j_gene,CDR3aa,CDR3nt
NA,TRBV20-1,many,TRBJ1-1,CSARVGANRLNTEAFF,TGCAGTGCTAGAGTTGGTGCCAACAGGCTGAACACTGAAGCTTTCTTT
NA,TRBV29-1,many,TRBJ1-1,CSVAVSEAFF,TGCAGCGTTGCCGTCTCTGAAGCTTTCTTT
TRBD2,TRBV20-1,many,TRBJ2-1,CSARSGTSGYNEQFF,TGCAGTGCTAGATCCGGGACTAGCGGATACAATGAGCAGTTCTTC
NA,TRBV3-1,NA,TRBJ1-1,CASSQGGSNTEAFF,TGTGCCAGCAGCCAAGGGGGATCGAACACTGAAGCTTTCTTT
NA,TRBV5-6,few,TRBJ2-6,CASSLKFLAFGANVLTF,TGTGCCAGCAGCTTAAAGTTTCTAGCCTTTGGGGCCAACGTCCTGACTTTC
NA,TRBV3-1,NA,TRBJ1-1,CASSQGESEAFF,TGTGCCAGCAGCCAAGGGGAATCTGAAGCTTTCTTT
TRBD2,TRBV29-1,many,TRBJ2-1,CSVEGLAGGYNEQFF,TGCAGCGTTGAAGGCCTAGCGGGAGGGTACAATGAGCAGTTCTTC
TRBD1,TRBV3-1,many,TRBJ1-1,CASSQRQGATEAFF,TGTGCCAGCAGCCAAAGACAGGGGGCCACTGAAGCTTTCTTT
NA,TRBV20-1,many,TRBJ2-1,CSARGWAASDNEQFF,TGCAGTGCTAGAGGGTGGGCGGCATCGGACAATGAGCAGTTCTTC
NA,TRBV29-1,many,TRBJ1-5,CSVVVGGSGSNQPQHF,TGCAGCGTTGTGGTGGGGGGCTCGGGTAGCAATCAGCCCCAGCATTTT
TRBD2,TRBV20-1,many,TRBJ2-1,CSPNGETSGRVLNEQFF,TGCAGTCCGAACGGGGAGACTAGCGGGAGGGTTTTGAATGAGCAGTTCTTC
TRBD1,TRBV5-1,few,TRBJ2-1,CASSYQGASDNEQFF,TGCGCCAGCAGCTATCAGGGGGCGAGCGACAATGAGCAGTTCTTC
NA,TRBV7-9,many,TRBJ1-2,CASSLGWQEAGYTF,TGTGCCAGCAGCTTAGGATGGCAGGAGGCTGGCTACACCTTC
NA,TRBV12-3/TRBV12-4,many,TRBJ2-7,CASSTNRGYEQYF,TGTGCCAGCAGTACTAACAGAGGTTACGAGCAGTACTTC
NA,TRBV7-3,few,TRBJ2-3,CASSLRSLDSTDTQYF,TGTGCCAGCAGCTTAAGGTCTCTGGACTCCACAGATACGCAGTATTTT
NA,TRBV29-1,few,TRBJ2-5,CSVGRVETQYF,TGCAGCGTTGGCAGGGTCGAGACCCAGTACTTC
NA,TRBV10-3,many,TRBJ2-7,CAISESPGTKYEQYF,TGTGCCATCAGTGAGTCCCCCGGGACAAAATACGAGCAGTACTTC
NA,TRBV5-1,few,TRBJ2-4,CASSLGDPGIQYF,TGCGCCAGCAGCTTGGGGGACCCGGGCATTCAGTACTTC
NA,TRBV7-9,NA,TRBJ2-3,CASSSGHRTDTQYF,TGTGCCAGCAGCTCGGGACATCGCACAGATACGCAGTATTTT
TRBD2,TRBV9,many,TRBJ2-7,CASSVSGSSVEQYF,TGTGCCAGCAGCGTTAGCGGGAGCTCGGTCGAGCAGTACTTC
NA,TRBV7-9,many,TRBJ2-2,CASSLMNTGELFF,TGTGCCAGCAGCTTAATGAACACCGGGGAGCTGTTTTTT
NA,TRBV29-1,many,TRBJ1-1,CSVFVGDGGTEAFF,TGCAGCGTTTTTGTGGGCGACGGTGGGACTGAAGCTTTCTTT
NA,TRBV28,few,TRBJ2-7,CASTQGGDPYEQYF,TGTGCCAGCACCCAAGGAGGGGATCCCTACGAGCAGTACTTC
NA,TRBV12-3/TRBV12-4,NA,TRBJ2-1,CASQTRTTIYNEQFF,TGTGCCAGCCAAACACGCACCACAATCTACAATGAGCAGTTCTTC
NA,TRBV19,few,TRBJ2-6,CASATGTSGANVLTF,TGTGCCAGCGCTACAGGAACCTCTGGGGCCAACGTCCTGACTTTC
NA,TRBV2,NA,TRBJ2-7,CASTGSLGGEQYF,TGTGCCAGCACCGGGAGCCTCGGGGGTGAGCAGTACTTC
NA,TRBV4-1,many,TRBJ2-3,CASSLRQASTDTQYF,TGCGCCAGCAGCCTTAGACAGGCTAGCACAGATACGCAGTATTTT
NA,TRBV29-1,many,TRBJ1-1,CSVLTPGVVGTEAFF,TGCAGCGTCCTCACCCCAGGGGTAGTGGGCACTGAAGCTTTCTTT
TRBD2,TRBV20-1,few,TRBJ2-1,CSARDETSGSPSYNEQFF,TGCAGTGCTAGAGATGAGACTAGCGGGTCCCCCTCCTACAATGAGCAGTTCTTC
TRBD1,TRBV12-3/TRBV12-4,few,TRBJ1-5,CASSTRGAPQHF,TGTGCCAGCAGTACCAGGGGGGCGCCCCAGCATTTT
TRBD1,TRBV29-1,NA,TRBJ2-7,CSVEVGTASYEQYF,TGCAGCGTTGAGGTCGGGACAGCCTCCTACGAGCAGTACTTC
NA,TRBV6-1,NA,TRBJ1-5,CASSEAGFPDQPQHF,TGTGCCAGCAGTGAAGCGGGCTTCCCAGATCAGCCCCAGCATTTT
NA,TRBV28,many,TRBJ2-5,CASSSHGGRQTQYF,TGTGCCAGCAGTTCCCACGGGGGACGGCAGACCCAGTACTTC
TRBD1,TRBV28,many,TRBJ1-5,CASSTDRGNGNQPQHF,TGTGCCAGCAGTACGGACAGGGGGAATGGCAATCAGCCCCAGCATTTT
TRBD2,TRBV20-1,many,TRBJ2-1,CSAREGIAGGRFF,TGCAGTGCTAGAGAGGGCATAGCGGGAGGTCGGTTCTTC
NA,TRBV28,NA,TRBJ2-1,CASSLGGRNEQFF,TGTGCCAGCAGTTTAGGGGGGCGCAATGAGCAGTTCTTC
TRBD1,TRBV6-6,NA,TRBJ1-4,CASSYLIRVTGMTTNEKLFF,TGTGCCAGCAGTTACCTCATCCGTGTGACAGGGATGACAACTAATGAAAAACTGTTTTTT
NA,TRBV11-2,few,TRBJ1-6,CASSLVLRAPNSPLHF,TGTGCCAGCAGCTTAGTCCTTCGGGCCCCGAATTCACCCCTCCACTTT
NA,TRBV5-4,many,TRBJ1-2,CASSSPRTVNYGYTF,TGTGCCAGCAGCTCTCCCCGGACAGTTAACTATGGCTACACCTTC
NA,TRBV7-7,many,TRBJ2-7,CASSPGGRDEQYF,TGTGCCAGCAGCCCCGGCGGTAGAGACGAGCAGTACTTC
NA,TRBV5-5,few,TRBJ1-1,CASSLVPERNTEAFF,TGTGCCAGCAGCTTGGTGCCGGAAAGGAACACTGAAGCTTTCTTT
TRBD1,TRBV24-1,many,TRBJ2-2,CATSDPKDRGNTGELFF,TGTGCCACCAGTGATCCTAAGGACAGGGGGAACACCGGGGAGCTGTTTTTT
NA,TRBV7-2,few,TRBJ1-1,CASSFRQGGTEAFF,TGTGCCAGCAGCTTTAGGCAGGGCGGCACTGAAGCTTTCTTT
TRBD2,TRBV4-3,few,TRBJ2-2,CASSQSGTGTSGRAGELFF,TGCGCCAGCAGCCAATCCGGGACAGGGACTAGCGGGAGGGCCGGGGAGCTGTTTTTT
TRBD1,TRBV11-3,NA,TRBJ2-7,CASSRWSSGTDYEQYF,TGTGCCAGCAGCCGGTGGAGCTCCGGGACAGACTACGAGCAGTACTTC
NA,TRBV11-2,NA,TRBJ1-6,CASSFVRGSVDSPLHF,TGTGCCAGCAGCTTTGTTCGGGGATCGGTAGATTCACCCCTCCACTTT